This T cell receptor beta chain stems from a study of blood T cell repertoires in COVID-19. Study-wide context: Donors in the United States, Italy and Spain gave samples during acute or convalescent COVID-19. T cells, B-cell-depleted T cells, or PBMCs provided the cDNA or gDNA that served as material.

The CDR3 is made up of 16 amino acids. In germline, CDR1 is WSHSY, CDR2 SAAADI. Trimming left V 11 bases short and J 4 bases short, with 24 bases between. Source study methods: Nucleated cell counts were estimated from reference gene primer amplification. Sequenced by immunoSEQ multiplex PCR; TCRdb stores in-frame clones only, minus some. The V and J calls and clone size come from that table; D and trimming were worked out from the DNA. This table has about 110,000 clones, less than 75% appearing once. The receptor comes from a human donor with acute or convalescent COVID-19. The donor label of this sample is uncertain. Material for sequencing was peripheral blood. The rearrangement uses TRBV10-2 and TRBJ1-5, with D perhaps TRBD1 (6 bases). CDR3 sequence (DNA): TGCGCCCGACAGTGGGGGGGCTCTCCCCTGAATCAGCCCCAGCATTTT. It encodes CARQWGGSPLNQPQHF.